The 17 T cell receptor beta chains listed next were all sequenced from one sample in a study of low-dose radiotherapy and immunotherapy resistance in tumors. TRAV and TRBV primers primed cDNA for both TCRalpha and TCRbeta. Using a constant-region primer together with a V-primer adapter, TCRs were subjected to around 20 PCR cycles of amplification. TCRdb re-derived calls from the reads in MiXCR, one entry per CDR3 protein. The sample yields roughly 11,000 distinct CDR3 sequences, around three fifths seen once. Receptors originate from a human donor with advanced metastatic prostate, ovarian, gallbladder or colorectal cancer (not recorded which). This table probably holds off-target reads from a library built for another chain.

In this sample, this clonotype turned up a few times. The V gene is TRBV6-1, the J gene TRBJ1-1; 8 bases fit TRBD1. Germline assignment: CDR1 MNHNS and CDR2 SASEGT. The V and J ends lost 6 bases and 0 bases, in that order; junction bases with no gene match: 0. CDR3 size: 13 residues. CDR3 residues: CASRGQVNTEAFF. The CDR3, as DNA: TGTGCCAGCAGGGGACAGGTGAACACTGAAGCTTTCTTT.

This clonotype has a single count. The rearrangement joins TRBV5-1 to TRBJ2-7, with TRBD2 identical over 11 bases. Germline V gene sequence: CDR1 SGHRS, CDR2 YFSETQ. Trimming at V came to 4 bases and at J to 3 bases, leaving 6 bases not matched to a gene. This CDR3 region has 15 residues. CDR3 amino acids: CASSGGTSGNYEQYF. CDR3 nucleotides: TGCGCCAGCAGCGGAGGGACTAGCGGAAACTACGAGCAGTACTTC.

The gene calls are TRBV5-1 and TRBJ2-1, with a tentative D call TRBD2 (5 bases). Trimming removed 4 bases from V and 5 bases from J, with 16 bases in between. This CDR3 spans 15 amino acids. The germline gives CDR1 SGHRS, CDR2 YFSETQ. In DNA form, the CDR3 reads TGCGCCAGCAGCCCCCTCTCGAGGGCTGACAATGAGCAGTTCTTC. It encodes CASSPLSRADNEQFF.

This chain links TRBV19 with TRBJ2-1, with 7 bases matching TRBD2. After removal of 3 bases from V and 8 bases from J, the junction contained 10 bases not matched to a gene. The CDR3 is 15 amino acids. Germline V lookup: CDR1 LNHDA, CDR2 SQIVND (reference sequence). The CDR3 here is CASSIGGGPADEQFF. CDR3 DNA sequence: TGTGCCAGTAGTATTGGGGGAGGGCCCGCCGATGAGCAGTTCTTC.

The rearrangement joins TRBV18 to TRBJ1-6; 8 bases line up with TRBD1. CDR1 KGHSH and CDR2 LQKENI come from the germline V gene. The CDR3 extends over 16 amino acids. Trimming took 1 base from V and 10 from J; bases not matched to a gene: 9. This CDR3 reads CASSPLGAGGDSPLHF. The CDR3 nucleotides read TGTGCCAGCTCACCACTTGGGGCAGGGGGCGACTCACCCCTCCACTTT.

In this sample, this clonotype turned up a few times. The chain joins TRBV5-3 to TRBJ1-1; D remains unclear. TRBV5-3 is marked as an open reading frame, function uncertain. V was clipped by 8 bases and J by 5 bases, with 19 bases between them. The CDR3 spans 14 residues. As DNA, the CDR3 is TGTGCCAGCAGCGATACCCTAGGACGGACTGAAGCTTTCTTT. Protein: CASSDTLGRTEAFF.

This chain uses TRBV12-3 or TRBV12-4 with TRBJ2-3; a weak D match, TRBD1 (5 bases). Trimming cost V 3 bases and J 4 bases, with 8 bases left between them. The CDR3 is made up of 13 amino acids. The CDR3 nucleotides read TGTGCCAGCAGTTTTAGGGGCGCAGATACGCAGTATTTT. Protein: CASSFRGADTQYF.

The chain couples TRBV18 to TRBJ2-7, with D perhaps being TRBD1 or TRBD2 (5 bases each). This CDR3 is built from 15 residues. V was clipped by 5 bases and J by 3 bases, with 17 bases between them. Germline CDR1 reads KGHSH; CDR2 reads LQKENI. The CDR3 here is CASSVPGRGVYEQYF. The DNA of the CDR3 is TGTGCCAGCTCAGTCCCGGGACGTGGGGTCTACGAGCAGTACTTC. Drawing the rest from reference TRBV18 and TRBJ2-7, the complete variable domain is NAGVMQNPRHLVRRRGQEARLRCSPMKGHSHVYWYRQLPEEGLKFMVYLQKENIIDESGMPKERFSAEFPKEGPSILRIQQVVRGDSAAYFCASSVPGRGVYEQYFGPGTRLTVT.

The chain is built from TRBV20-1 and TRBJ2-3; D may be TRBD2 (5 bases). The length of the CDR3 is 14 residues. From germline, CDR1 is DFQATT and CDR2 SNEGSKA (reference sequence). Trimming removed 6 bases at V and 2 bases at J, with 15 bases between. The CDR3 here is CSASSSGITDTQYF. CDR3 DNA sequence: TGCAGTGCCTCCAGCAGCGGAATCACAGATACGCAGTATTTT.

A few counts support this clonotype. The chain links TRBV28 to TRBJ2-3, with a weak D call TRBD2 (5 bases). Germline CDR1 MDHEN, CDR2 SYDVKM. The CDR3 runs 14 residues. The V end lost 4 bases, the J end lost 0 bases, and 8 bases lay between the germline ends. The CDR3 region is CASSSGISTDTQYF. The CDR3 DNA reads as TGTGCCAGCAGTTCCGGGATTAGCACAGATACGCAGTATTTT.

V and J are TRBV28 and TRBJ1-3; D not certain. This CDR3 is 14 amino acids long. The germline gives CDR1 MDHEN, CDR2 SYDVKM. Trimming stripped 7 bases from V and 0 bases from J, with 10 bases between. As DNA, the CDR3 is TGTGCCAGCACCCCAACCAACTCTGGAAACACCATATATTTT. Its protein product is CASTPTNSGNTIYF.

This chain links TRBV3-1 with TRBJ2-5; 7 bases line up with TRBD2. CDR1 LGHDT and CDR2 YNNKEL come from the germline V gene (reference sequence). V lost 5 bases to trimming and J lost 5 bases; unmatched junction nucleotides: 14. This CDR3 is built from 16 residues. CDR3 nucleotide sequence: TGTGCCAGCAGCTTGAGCGGGGCGCAGGGTGGGGAGACCCAGTACTTC. This gives the protein CASSLSGAQGGETQYF.

This rearrangement joins TRBV5-1 to TRBJ2-1; D uncertain. The CDR3 contains 15 residues. The germline CDR1 and CDR2 sequences are SGHRS and YFSETQ. The V end was cut by 0 bases, the J end by 0 bases, with 7 bases between. CDR3 region: CASSLGGVSYNEQFF. Written as DNA, the CDR3 is TGCGCCAGCAGCTTGGGGGGTGTCTCCTACAATGAGCAGTTCTTC.

V gene TRBV19 combines with J gene TRBJ1-6, with D possibly TRBD1 on 5 matching bases. This CDR3 contains 15 residues. Germline V CDR1 and CDR2: LNHDA, SQIVND (reference sequence). V was pared by 6 bases and J by 5 bases, with 14 bases between. CDR3 sequence (DNA): TGTGCCAGTAGAGGGGCCCAGGGCAATAATTCACCCCTCCACTTT. As protein: CASRGAQGNNSPLHF.

This chain joins TRBV28 and TRBJ2-1; 7 bases map to TRBD1. The J segment lost 4 bases and the V segment lost 3 bases, leaving 15 bases of the junction unmatched. The V gene's germline CDR1 is MDHEN and CDR2 SYDVKM. The CDR3 spans 18 residues. Here the CDR3 DNA reads TGTGCCAGCAGTTTGGACAGGTCCCCATTGGGTCCATACAATGAGCAGTTCTTC. Translation: CASSLDRSPLGPYNEQFF.

This clonotype was detected a few times. The rearrangement links TRBV5-6 to TRBJ2-3; D is ambiguous. Looked up from germline, CDR1 is SGHDT and CDR2 is YYEEEE. The CDR3 is 15 residues long. The V gene lost 2 bases and the J gene lost 0 bases, with 10 bases spanning the gap. CDR3 sequence (DNA): TGTGCCAGCAGCTTAACCGGCTCTAGCACAGATACGCAGTATTTT. Amino acid sequence: CASSLTGSSTDTQYF.

The chain recombines TRBV4-1 with TRBJ1-2; TRBD1 agrees at 9 bases. The CDR3 runs to 15 residues. The germline gives CDR1 MGHRA, CDR2 YSYEKL. J gave up 9 bases and V 1 base, and 9 bases lay outside the gene matches. CDR3 protein: CASSQGLRTGVRYTF. The CDR3 bases are TGCGCCAGCAGCCAAGGGTTGCGGACAGGGGTTCGCTACACCTTC.